The clone carrying this T cell receptor (beta chain) was observed a handful of times. Authors' methods: Amplifying reference gene primers gave estimates of nucleated cell counts. Data came from immunoSEQ multiplex PCR; TCRdb stores just in-frame clones and leaves some out. Clone size and V and J calls were adopted from that table, with D and trimming inferred from the DNA. The table has 250,000 to 300,000 clones, 86% seen once; the top ten hold approximately 2%. The data were taken from a study of blood T cell repertoires in COVID-19. Study-level information: COVID-19 samples from acute and convalescent phases originated in the United States, Italy and Spain. PBMCs, B-cell-depleted T cells, or T cells were the source of the cDNA or gDNA that made up the material.

The CDR3 is 14 amino acids. Germline V gene lookup returns CDR1 MNHEY and CDR2 SVGAGI. Deletions cut 2 bases from V and 5 bases from J, with 12 bases between. The rearrangement uses TRBV6-5 and TRBJ1-1; D is uncertain. This clonotype was sampled from a man in his thirties or forties with active or convalescent COVID-19. Sequencing input: peripheral blood. The CDR3, as DNA: TGTGCCAGCAGTTACAGGTCGAGGGTTACTGAAGCTTTCTTT. Its protein product is CASSYRSRVTEAFF.